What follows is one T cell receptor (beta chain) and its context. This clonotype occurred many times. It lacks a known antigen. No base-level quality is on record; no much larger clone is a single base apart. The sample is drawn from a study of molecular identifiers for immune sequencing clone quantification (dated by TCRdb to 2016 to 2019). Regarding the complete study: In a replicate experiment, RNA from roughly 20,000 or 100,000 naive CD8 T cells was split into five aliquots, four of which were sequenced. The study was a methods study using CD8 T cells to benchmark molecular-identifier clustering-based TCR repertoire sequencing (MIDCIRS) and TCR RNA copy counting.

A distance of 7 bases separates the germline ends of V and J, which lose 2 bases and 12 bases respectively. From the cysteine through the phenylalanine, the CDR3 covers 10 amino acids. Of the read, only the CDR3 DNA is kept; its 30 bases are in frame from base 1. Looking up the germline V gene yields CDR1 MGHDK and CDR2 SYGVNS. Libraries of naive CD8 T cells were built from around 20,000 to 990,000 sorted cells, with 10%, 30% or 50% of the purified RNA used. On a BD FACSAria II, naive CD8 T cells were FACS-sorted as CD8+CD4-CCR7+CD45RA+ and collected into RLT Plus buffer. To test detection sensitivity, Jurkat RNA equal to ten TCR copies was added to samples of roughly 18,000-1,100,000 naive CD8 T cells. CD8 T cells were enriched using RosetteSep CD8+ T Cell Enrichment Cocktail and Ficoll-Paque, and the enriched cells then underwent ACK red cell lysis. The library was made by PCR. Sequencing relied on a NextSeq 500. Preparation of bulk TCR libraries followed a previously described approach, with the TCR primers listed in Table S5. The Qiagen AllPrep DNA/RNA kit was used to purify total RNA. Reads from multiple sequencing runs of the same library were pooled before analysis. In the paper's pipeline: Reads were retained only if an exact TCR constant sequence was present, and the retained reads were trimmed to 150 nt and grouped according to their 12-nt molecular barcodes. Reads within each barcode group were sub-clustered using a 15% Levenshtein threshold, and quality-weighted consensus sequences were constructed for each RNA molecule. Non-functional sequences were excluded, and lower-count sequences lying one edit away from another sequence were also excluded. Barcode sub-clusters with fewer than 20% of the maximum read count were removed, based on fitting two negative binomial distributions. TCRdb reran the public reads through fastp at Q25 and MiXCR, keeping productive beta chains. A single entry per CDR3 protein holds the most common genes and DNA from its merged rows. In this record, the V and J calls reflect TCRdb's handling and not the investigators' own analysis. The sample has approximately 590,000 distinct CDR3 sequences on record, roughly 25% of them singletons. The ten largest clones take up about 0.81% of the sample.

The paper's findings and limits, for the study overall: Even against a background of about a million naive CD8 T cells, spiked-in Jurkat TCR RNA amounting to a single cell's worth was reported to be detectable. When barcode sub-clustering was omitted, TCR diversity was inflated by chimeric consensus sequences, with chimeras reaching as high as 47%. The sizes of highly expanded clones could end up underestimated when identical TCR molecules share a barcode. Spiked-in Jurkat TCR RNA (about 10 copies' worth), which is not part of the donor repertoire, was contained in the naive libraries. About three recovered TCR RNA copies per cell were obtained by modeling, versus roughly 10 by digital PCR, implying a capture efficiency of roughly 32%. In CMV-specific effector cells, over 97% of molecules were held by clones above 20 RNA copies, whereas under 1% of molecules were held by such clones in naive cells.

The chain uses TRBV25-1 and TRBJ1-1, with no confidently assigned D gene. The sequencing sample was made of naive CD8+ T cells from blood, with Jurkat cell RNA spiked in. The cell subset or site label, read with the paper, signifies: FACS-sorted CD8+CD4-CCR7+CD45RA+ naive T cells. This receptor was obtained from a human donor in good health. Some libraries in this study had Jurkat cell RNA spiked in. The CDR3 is CASSERRTFF. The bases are TGTGCCAGCAGTGAACGCAGGACTTTCTTT.